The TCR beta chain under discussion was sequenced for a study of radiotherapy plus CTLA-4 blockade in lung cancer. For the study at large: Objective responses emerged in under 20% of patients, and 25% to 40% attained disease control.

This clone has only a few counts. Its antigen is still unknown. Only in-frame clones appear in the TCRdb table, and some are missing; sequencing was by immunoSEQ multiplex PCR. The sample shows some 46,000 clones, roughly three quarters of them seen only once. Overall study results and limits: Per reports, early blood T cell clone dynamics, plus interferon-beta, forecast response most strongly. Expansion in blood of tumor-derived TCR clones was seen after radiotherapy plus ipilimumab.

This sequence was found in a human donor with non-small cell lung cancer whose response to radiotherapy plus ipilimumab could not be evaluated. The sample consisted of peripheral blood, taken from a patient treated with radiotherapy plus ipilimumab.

CDR3 bases: TGTGCCAGCAGCACAATGGAGGGGTCGGCCTACGAGCAGTACTTC. The encoded protein is CASSTMEGSAYEQYF. The rearrangement uses TRBV6-1 and TRBJ2-7; perhaps TRBD2 as D (6 bases). CDR3 size: 15 residues. Germline V gene lookup returns CDR1 MNHNS and CDR2 SASEGT. The germline V and J ends were trimmed by 6 bases and 2 bases, with 17 bases remaining between them.